Each of the 4 T cell receptor beta chains below was sequenced from the same sample in a study of T-cell memory formation after mild COVID-19. Each CDR3 protein gets one entry after TCRdb re-called the 5' RACE reads with MiXCR. The profile shows 300,000 to 400,000 distinct CDR3 sequences, roughly 15% of them singletons. Source material: PBMCs or a T cell subset sorted from them (not recorded which). The receptors were gathered from a man aged 18 to 29 who had mild COVID-19 (a few samples of this study predate the infection). Cell type and time point are not known.

The CDR3 loop reads CASSETSGGEQFF. Written as DNA, the CDR3 is TGCGCCAGCAGCGAGACTAGCGGGGGTGAGCAGTTCTTC. V usage is TRBV5-1 and J usage is TRBJ2-1, with 12 bases that match TRBD2. CDR1 and CDR2 (germline): SGHRS, YFSETQ. V shed 4 bases and J 9 bases; nucleotides not matched to a gene: 2. The CDR3 is 13 residues long. The complete variable domain, with remaining parts taken from reference TRBV5-1 and TRBJ2-1, reads KAGVTQTPRYLIKTRGQQVTLSCSPISGHRSVSWYQQTPGQGLQFLFEYFSETQRNKGNFPGRFSGRQFSNSRSEMNVSTLELGDSALYLCASSETSGGEQFFGPGTRLTVL.

This chain uses TRBV6-2 or TRBV6-3 with TRBJ2-7; TRBD2 aligns across 9 bases. The J segment lost 3 bases and the V segment lost 6 bases, leaving 9 bases of the junction unmatched. CDR3 size: 15 residues. Germline V lookup: CDR1 MNHEY, CDR2 SVGEGT. The CDR3 DNA follows: TGTGCCAGCAGATCGGGACTAGCCCAAATCTACGAGCAGTACTTC. Protein: CASRSGLAQIYEQYF.

The chain uses TRBV4-3 and TRBJ2-3; tentatively, D is TRBD1 (6 bases). Germline assignment: CDR1 LGHNA and CDR2 YSLEER. CDR3 length equals 16 residues. V lost 0 bases to trimming and J lost 6 bases, with 16 bases between them. CDR3 nucleotides: TGCGCCAGCAGCCAAGATCTGCAGGGGTGGAGGGATACGCAGTATTTT. Its translation is CASSQDLQGWRDTQYF.

This chain uses TRBV4-3 with TRBJ2-6; no firm D call. Trimming stripped 0 bases from V and 0 bases from J, with 6 bases between. Germline V lookup: CDR1 LGHNA, CDR2 YSLEER. The CDR3 spans 16 residues. The CDR3: CASSQDISSGANVLTF. The DNA for the CDR3 is TGCGCCAGCAGCCAAGATATAAGCTCTGGGGCCAACGTCCTGACTTTC.